This is a list of T cell receptor beta chains from one sample in a study of blood T cell repertoires in COVID-19. Using immunoSEQ multiplex PCR, the repertoire was profiled, and TCRdb retains in-frame clones only, with some absent. The sample records around 200,000 clones, roughly 80% being singletons. What was sequenced was peripheral blood. The source is a man aged 30 to 45 with active or convalescent COVID-19. CDR3s include the opening cysteine and the closing phenylalanine or tryptophan. D genes are given only for firm matches. Clone sizes are given selectively: once, few, many, or a class where the clone is expanded.

d_call	clone_size	v_call	j_call	cdr3_length	cdr3_nt	cdr3_aa
TRBD1	.	TRBV28	TRBJ1-2	15	TGTGCCAGCAGTTTCGGGACAGGGGCACGGTATGGCTACACCTTC	CASSFGTGARYGYTF
.	.	TRBV20-1	TRBJ2-1	10	TGCAGTGCTAGAGCCGATGAGCAGTTCTTC	CSARADEQFF
.	.	TRBV2	TRBJ2-1	15	TGTGCCGGGTCCTCGGGGCCAGGGGCGGTGGGGGAGCAGTTCTTC	CAGSSGPGAVGEQFF
.	.	TRBV6-1	TRBJ2-7	16	TGTGCCAGCAGTGAAGCGGGAGTAACCGCCTCCTACGAGCAGTACTTC	CASSEAGVTASYEQYF
TRBD1	.	TRBV29-1	TRBJ2-7	11	TGCAGCGTGTTGACAGGGCGGGAGCAGTACTTC	CSVLTGREQYF
TRBD1	few	TRBV6-4	TRBJ1-6	16	TGTGCCAGCAGACGTAACGGACAGGCGGATAATTCACCCCTCCACTTT	CASRRNGQADNSPLHF
TRBD2	few	TRBV18	TRBJ2-1	18	TGTGCCAGCTCACTTCGGACTAGCGGGGGGACCTCTTACAATGAGCAGTTCTTC	CASSLRTSGGTSYNEQFF
TRBD2	few	TRBV24-1	TRBJ2-2	18	TGTGCCACCAGTGACCCTTTAGCGGGAGGGGGTAACACCGGGGAGCTGTTTTTT	CATSDPLAGGGNTGELFF
TRBD1	.	TRBV24-1	TRBJ1-4	17	TGTGCCACCAGTGACCCGAAAACAGGGGGCCTAAATGAAAAACTGTTTTTT	CATSDPKTGGLNEKLFF
.	.	TRBV19	TRBJ2-1	17	TGTGCCAGTAGTATAGGTGGAGGGGCGCAGAGAGGGAATGAGCAGTTCTTC	CASSIGGGAQRGNEQFF
.	.	TRBV9	TRBJ2-2	15	TGTGCCAGCAGCGTAGTGGCGGGAAACACCGGGGAGCTGTTTTTT	CASSVVAGNTGELFF
TRBD1	.	TRBV5-1	TRBJ2-1	14	TGCGCCAGCAGGGCCGGGACAGCCGACAATGAGCAGTTCTTC	CASRAGTADNEQFF
.	.	TRBV28	TRBJ2-1	13	TGTGCCAGCAGTTTAAAACTAGCAAATGAGCAGTTCTTC	CASSLKLANEQFF
.	.	TRBV5-4	TRBJ2-5	14	TGTGCCAGCAGCTTGGAGAGGGCGCAAGAGACCCAGTACTTC	CASSLERAQETQYF
TRBD1	.	TRBV11-2	TRBJ2-5	15	TGTGCCAGCAGCTTATCAGGGGGATACCAAGAGACCCAGTACTTC	CASSLSGGYQETQYF
TRBD2	.	TRBV11-3	TRBJ2-1	16	TGTGCCAGCAGCTTTGCCGGGACTAGCGGGAGTGGTGAGCAGTTCTTC	CASSFAGTSGSGEQFF
TRBD2	.	TRBV12-5	TRBJ2-7	16	TGTGCTAGTGGTTTGGTACTAGGCGGGAGCTCGACCGAGCAGTACTTC	CASGLVLGGSSTEQYF
TRBD1	.	TRBV19	TRBJ1-1	15	TGTGCCAGTAGCAGACAGGGATCGGGGAACACTGAAGCTTTCTTT	CASSRQGSGNTEAFF
TRBD2	.	TRBV4-2	TRBJ2-3	17	TGTGCCAGCAGCCAAGAAAAAGCGGGGGGGCCGACAGATACGCAGTATTTT	CASSQEKAGGPTDTQYF
.	.	TRBV2	TRBJ2-3	14	TGTGCCAGCAGCGTGGAGGGCTCTGCAGATACGCAGTATTTT	CASSVEGSADTQYF
TRBD2	.	TRBV2	TRBJ2-5	15	TGTGCCACATTCATTAGCGGGAGTGGGCAAGAGACCCAGTACTTC	CATFISGSGQETQYF
TRBD1	few	TRBV19	TRBJ2-5	13	TGTGCCAGTAGTACGACAGGGACAGAGACCCAGTACTTC	CASSTTGTETQYF
.	.	TRBV5-4	TRBJ2-7	16	TGTGCCAGCAGCTCTGAGGGCGGCGGGCTTCCCTACGAGCAGTACTTC	CASSSEGGGLPYEQYF
.	.	TRBV5-1	TRBJ1-1	14	TGCGCCAGCATGGGAGGGGTTGGGAACACTGAAGCTTTCTTT	CASMGGVGNTEAFF
TRBD2	once	TRBV9	TRBJ2-5	15	TGTGCCAGCAGCGTAGGACTAGCGAACCAAGAGACCCAGTACTTC	CASSVGLANQETQYF
TRBD2	.	TRBV19	TRBJ2-1	15	TGTGCCAGTAGTATAAGCGGGGGTCGGTACAATGAGCAGTTCTTC	CASSISGGRYNEQFF
.	.	TRBV30	TRBJ1-4	13	TGTGCCTGGAGTGTCGGGGGGAATGAAAAACTGTTTTTT	CAWSVGGNEKLFF
TRBD1	.	TRBV7-9	TRBJ2-1	15	TGTGCCAGCAGCTTCAGGACAGGGTCCTACAATGAGCAGTTCTTC	CASSFRTGSYNEQFF
TRBD2	.	TRBV7-2	TRBJ2-2	14	TGTGCCAGCAGCTTGCTAGCGGGAGCCGGGGAGCTGTTTTTT	CASSLLAGAGELFF
.	.	TRBV21-1	TRBJ2-6	14	TGTGCCAGGACGACAGGGACTGGGGCCAACGTCCTGACTTTC	CARTTGTGANVLTF